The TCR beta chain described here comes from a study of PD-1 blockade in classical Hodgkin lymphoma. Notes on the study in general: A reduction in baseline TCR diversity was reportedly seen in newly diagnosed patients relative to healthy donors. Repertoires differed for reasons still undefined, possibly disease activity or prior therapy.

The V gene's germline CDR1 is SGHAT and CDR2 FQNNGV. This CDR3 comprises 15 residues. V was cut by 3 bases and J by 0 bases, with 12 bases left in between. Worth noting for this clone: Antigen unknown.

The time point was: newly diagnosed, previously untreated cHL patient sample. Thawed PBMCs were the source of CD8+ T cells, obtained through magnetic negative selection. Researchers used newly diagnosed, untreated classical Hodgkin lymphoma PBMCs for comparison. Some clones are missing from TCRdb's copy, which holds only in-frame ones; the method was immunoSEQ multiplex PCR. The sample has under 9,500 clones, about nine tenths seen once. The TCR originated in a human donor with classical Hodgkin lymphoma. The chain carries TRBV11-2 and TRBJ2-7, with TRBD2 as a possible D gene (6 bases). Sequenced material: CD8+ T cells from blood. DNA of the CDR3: TGTGCCAGCAGCTTTGGCGGGGCACCCTCCTACGAGCAGTACTTC. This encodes CASSFGGAPSYEQYF.